Presented here are 4 T cell receptor beta chains from one specimen sequenced in a study of shared clonotypes between healthy human individuals. Generated by immunoSEQ multiplex PCR, the TCRdb table keeps only in-frame clones and is missing some. The sample holds some 700,000 clones, about 90% seen once. Sequencing was done on a sample of memory CD8+ T cells from PBMCs. The subset: CD45RO+ cells pooled with CCR7-negative TemRA cells. These receptor sequences come from a man between 18 and 29 years old in good health. Some clones in this sample may be carry-over from other donors' samples.

This rearrangement joins TRBV6-5 to TRBJ2-1; the D gene is possibly TRBD1 (7 bases). This CDR3 comprises 14 residues. CDR1 is MNHEY, CDR2 SVGAGI, per germline. Trimming shortened V by 11 bases and J by 4 bases, and 18 bases separated the two germline ends. This CDR3 reads CASRGDSWYNEQFF. CDR3 DNA sequence: TGTGCCTCCAGGGGGGACAGTTGGTACAATGAGCAGTTCTTC.

This clone has just a few counts. The V and J genes are TRBV9 and TRBJ1-4; weak D call: TRBD1 (5 bases). Germline CDR1 reads SGDLS; CDR2 reads YYNGEE. The V end was cut by 3 bases, the J end by 8 bases, with 5 bases between. This CDR3 comprises 11 residues. CDR3 sequence reads: CASSEGEKLFF. The CDR3 DNA reads as TGTGCCAGCAGCGAGGGGGAAAAACTGTTTTTT.

The V call is TRBV7-9, the J call TRBJ2-5; 11 nucleotides match TRBD2. In germline, CDR1 is SEHNR, CDR2 FQNEAQ (reference sequence). CDR3 length: 16 amino acids. With V trimmed by 5 bases and J by 1 base, 6 bases remained unmatched. The CDR3: CASSPGTSGAQETQYF. The CDR3 DNA reads as TGTGCCAGCAGCCCGGGGACTAGCGGAGCCCAAGAGACCCAGTACTTC. Full variable domain (remainder filled in from reference TRBV7-9 and TRBJ2-5): DTGVSQNPRHKITKRGQNVTFRCDPISEHNRLYWYRQTLGQGPEFLTYFQNEAQLEKSRLLSDRFSAERPKGSFSTLEIQRTEQGDSAMYLCASSPGTSGAQETQYFGPGTRLLVL.

The chain uses TRBV27 and TRBJ2-3; D may be TRBD2 (6 bases). The CDR3 is made up of 14 amino acids. Looked up from germline, CDR1 is MNHEY and CDR2 is SMNVEV (reference sequence). The V and J ends lost 7 bases and 2 bases respectively, with 13 bases between them. The CDR3, as DNA: TGTGCCAGCACCGAGGAGGGGCCCACAGATACGCAGTATTTT. Encoded protein: CASTEEGPTDTQYF.